The entry that follows covers one T cell receptor beta chain sequence. This clone was detected once. Its antigen has not been determined. Per-base qualities were not stored, and no clone one base away is much larger. This record comes from a study of blood T cell repertoires in COVID-19 (dated by TCRdb to the early 2020s). For the study in its entirety: Samples covering the acute and convalescent phases of COVID-19 were provided by collaborators in the United States, Italy and Spain. The material from the prospective study consisted of cDNA or gDNA derived from T cells, B-cell-depleted T cells, or PBMCs. Subjects who had been exposed to COVID-19, were actively infected with it, or had recovered from it provided the deeply sampled blood TCRbeta repertoires that made up the dataset. The repertoires were released in a freely available public database meant as a resource for research on the immune response to SARS-CoV-2. The samples were drawn from two sources: the first 160 participants of the ongoing ImmuneRACE study, and fewer than 1,500 subjects contributed by 6 global collaborators. The sample metadata nearly always contained a de-identified subject ID, COVID-19 status, age in years and sex. Where available, HLA class I and class II types were taken from metadata supplied by the sample provider and were not determined by assay-based typing.

Broad study findings and their caveats: How much clinical and demographic metadata was included differed by source and by participant, and the metadata was provided uncurated.

At one collaborating source in Seattle, patients were enrolled during active infection and were followed longitudinally through the course of disease. The collaborating institutions used their own protocols to collect whole blood in K2EDTA tubes. For TCRbeta analysis, collaborators shipped samples as frozen whole blood, isolated PBMCs, or DNA extracted from either of those sample types. CDR1 is given as SGHRS and CDR2 as YFSETQ, both from the germline V gene. The CDR3, from cysteine to phenylalanine, totals 15 residues. The DNA shown is the 45-base CDR3, in frame from base 1. From V the trimming removes 0 bases and from J it removes 4 bases, while the gene matches leave 3 bases of the junction unaccounted for. The immunoSEQ Assay, a bias-controlled multiplex PCR, was used to amplify TCRbeta CDR3 regions from genomic DNA. For the original study's pipeline: Within the assay, amplification of reference gene primers was used to estimate how many nucleated cells each sample contained. Sequence reads were collapsed and filtered to measure the absolute abundance of every unique TCRbeta CDR3 rearrangement. For each sample, productive Simpson clonality was calculated as the square root of Simpson's diversity index across productive rearrangements. TCRdb provides this immuneACCESS table in a form limited to in-frame rearrangements. Some clones are lacking; in checked studies, under half of them reflect an unresolved V gene, and why the rest are absent is not known. That table gives V, J and clone size, and the DNA gave D and trimming. The sample data list about 120,000 clones, and roughly 90% of these were observed just once. The ten largest clones take up about 4.4% of the sample.

The source is a man aged 55-75 years with COVID-19, enrolled during active disease. What was sequenced was peripheral blood. Here the chain combines TRBV5-1 and TRBJ2-2, and TRBD1 matches 7 of the central bases. The CDR3 is CASSLGDRSTGELFF. Here is the DNA: TGCGCCAGCAGCTTGGGGGACAGAAGCACCGGGGAGCTGTTTTTT.